The 21 T cell receptor beta chains in this list originate from one sample, sequenced in a study of CD8+ T cells in alopecia areata. The treatment was: oral pan-JAK inhibitor, 5-10 mg twice daily. RNA, once extracted, was reverse transcribed into cDNA for use as the sequencing template. This table comes from immunoSEQ multiplex PCR, and its TCRdb copy is limited to in-frame clones, with some not included. The data contain 150,000 to 200,000 clones, roughly 60% of them singletons. Sequencing used CD4+ T cells sorted from blood, obtained at week 24, from a patient treated with tofacitinib. The receptor source for this set is a human donor with alopecia areata.

A single count supports this clone. The chain is built from TRBV27 and TRBJ1-2, with D unclear. Germline V gene lookup returns CDR1 MNHEY and CDR2 SMNVEV (reference sequence). The CDR3 runs to 14 residues. Trimming took 5 bases from V and 0 from J, leaving 10 bases between them. The CDR3 coding sequence is TGTGCCAGCAGTAAGGCGACCGCTAACTATGGCTACACCTTC. This codes for CASSKATANYGYTF.

The chain is built from TRBV27 and TRBJ1-2; 8 bases agree with TRBD1. The germline V gene has CDR1 MNHEY and CDR2 SMNVEV (reference sequence). After removal of 0 bases from V and 4 bases from J, the junction contained 7 bases not matched to a gene. This CDR3 comprises 16 residues. Written as DNA, the CDR3 is TGTGCCAGCAGTTTATCTTGGACAGGGAGGGGCTATGGCTACACCTTC. Translated, it gives CASSLSWTGRGYGYTF.

The gene calls are TRBV9 and TRBJ2-3; D is possibly TRBD2 (6 bases). The length of the CDR3 is 15 residues. Germline assignment: CDR1 SGDLS and CDR2 YYNGEE. V lost 4 bases, J lost 2 bases, and 14 bases lay in between. The CDR3 DNA follows: TGTGCCAGCAGCCCGGGGACTCTAATCACAGATACGCAGTATTTT. This sequence encodes CASSPGTLITDTQYF.

The CDR3 coding sequence is TGTGCCAGCAGCTGGGATCAGGGTGGCTACACCTTC. Residues: CASSWDQGGYTF. V usage is TRBV7-2 and J usage is TRBJ1-2; the D gene is possibly TRBD1 (5 bases). From germline, CDR1 is SGHTA and CDR2 FQGNSA. The ends were cut back, 4 bases at V and 7 bases at J, with 10 bases in the middle. The CDR3 contains 12 residues.

This chain connects TRBV23-1 to TRBJ1-2; no definite D call. TRBV23-1 is known as an ORF, though its function is uncertain. Trimming removed 4 bases at V and 4 bases at J, with 10 bases between. CDR3 size: 13 residues. Written as DNA, the CDR3 is TGCGCCAGCAGTCCCGGATGCACCTATGGCTACACCTTC. Translating gives CASSPGCTYGYTF.

The chain uses TRBV29-1 and TRBJ1-1, with no clear D. This CDR3 has 12 amino acids. Trimming took 3 bases from V and 7 from J, leaving 12 bases between them. Germline lookup yields CDR1 SQVTM and CDR2 ANQGSEA. CDR3 protein: CSVEKTAYEAFF. The CDR3 nucleotides are TGCAGCGTTGAGAAGACGGCCTATGAAGCTTTCTTT.

This clone was recorded a few times. J is TRBJ2-1 and V is TRBV5-6; D possibly matches TRBD1 or TRBD2 (5 bases each). V was clipped by 1 base and J by 9 bases, with 14 bases between them. CDR1 is SGHDT and CDR2 is YYEEEE in the germline V gene. The CDR3 runs 14 residues. CDR3 in amino acids: CASSLKGPRGEQFF. DNA for the CDR3: TGTGCCAGCAGCTTGAAGGGACCCCGGGGTGAGCAGTTCTTC.

This clone was detected a few times. The rearrangement joins TRBV7-2 to TRBJ2-3; perhaps TRBD2 as D (6 bases). Germline CDR1 is SGHTA and CDR2 is FQGNSA. CDR3 length: 15 amino acids. V lost 5 bases, J lost 3 bases, and 15 bases lay in between. The DNA of the CDR3 is TGTGCCAGCAGCCTAGACACTCGGGGGACAGATACGCAGTATTTT. The encoded protein is CASSLDTRGTDTQYF. Using reference TRBV7-2 and TRBJ2-3 for the parts outside the CDR3, the full variable domain is GAGVSQSPSNKVTEKGKDVELRCDPISGHTALYWYRQSLGQGLEFLIYFQGNSAPDKSGLPSDRFSAERTGGSVSTLTIQRTQQEDSAVYLCASSLDTRGTDTQYFGPGTRLTVL.

The chain couples TRBV15 to TRBJ2-1; the match to TRBD1 covers 9 bases. Germline V gene sequence: CDR1 LNHNV, CDR2 YYDKDF (reference sequence). V trimming: 0 bases; J trimming: 6 bases; junction bases outside the gene matches: 6. The CDR3 extends over 16 amino acids. Written as DNA, the CDR3 is TGTGCCACCAGCAGAGACCCGGGACAGGGTTTCAATGAGCAGTTCTTC. It is translated as CATSRDPGQGFNEQFF.

The rearrangement joins TRBV7-8 to TRBJ2-7, with D unclear. CDR1 is SGHVS and CDR2 is FQNEAQ in the germline V gene. Trimming removed 4 bases from V and 2 bases from J, with 15 bases in between. This CDR3 comprises 15 residues. CDR3 protein: CASSSNTVITYEQYF. The CDR3 region has the DNA TGTGCCAGCAGCTCAAACACCGTAATCACCTACGAGCAGTACTTC.

V usage is TRBV25-1 and J usage is TRBJ1-3; no definite D call. The ends were cut back, 8 bases at V and 6 bases at J, with 14 bases in the middle. CDR1 and CDR2 from the germline V gene are MGHDK and SYGVNS. This CDR3 is built from 13 residues. CDR3 sequence reads: CASSFGDQNTIYF. The CDR3 bases are TGTGCCAGCTCATTTGGAGACCAAAACACCATATATTTT.

This chain connects TRBV25-1 to TRBJ2-7; the match to TRBD1 covers 11 bases. J was trimmed by 6 bases and V by 2 bases; bases with no gene match: 6. Germline assignment: CDR1 MGHDK and CDR2 SYGVNS. The CDR3 spans 15 residues. CDR3 in DNA: TGTGCCAGCAGTGAACTAAGGACAGGGGGCGCCGAGCAGTACTTC. This encodes CASSELRTGGAEQYF.

In its sample, this clone was seen a few times. In nucleotides, the CDR3 is TGCAGCGTACACAAGGGACCTGAAGCTTTCTTT. This codes for CSVHKGPEAFF. The V and J genes are TRBV29-1 and TRBJ1-1, with a weak D call TRBD1 (5 bases). CDR3 length: 11 amino acids. Trimming removed 6 bases at V and 6 bases at J, with 11 bases between. Germline V gene lookup returns CDR1 SQVTM and CDR2 ANQGSEA.

This clone is a singleton in its sample. This rearrangement joins TRBV6-6 to TRBJ1-2; D not certain. The CDR3 spans 15 residues. Germline V gene lookup returns CDR1 MNHNY and CDR2 SVGAGI (reference sequence). V was clipped by 6 bases and J by 0 bases, with 14 bases between them. The CDR3 spells CASRARGTSNYGYTF. The CDR3 region has the DNA TGTGCCAGCAGGGCCCGGGGAACCTCTAACTATGGCTACACCTTC.

The V call is TRBV7-2, the J call TRBJ2-3, with 10 positions matching TRBD2. Germline CDR1 SGHTA, CDR2 FQGNSA. This CDR3 has 16 amino acids. The V and J ends lost 4 bases and 2 bases, in that order; junction bases with no gene match: 6. The CDR3 bases are TGTGCCAGCAGCTCCTATAGCGGGGGGACCACAGATACGCAGTATTTT. The encoded protein is CASSSYSGGTTDTQYF.

V gene TRBV11-2 combines with J gene TRBJ2-3; D is unclear. From germline, CDR1 is SGHAT and CDR2 FQNNGV. The V gene lost 3 bases and the J gene lost 0 bases, with 4 bases spanning the gap. The CDR3 spans 13 residues. The CDR3 loop reads CASSLYSTDTQYF. The DNA for the CDR3 is TGTGCCAGCAGCTTGTATAGCACAGATACGCAGTATTTT.

The sample holds a few counts of this clone. This chain connects TRBV7-6 to TRBJ1-1; D is undetermined. The V gene's germline CDR1 is SGHVS and CDR2 FNYEAQ. Trimming took off 7 bases at V and 0 bases at J, with 9 bases between the two ends. This CDR3 contains 13 residues. The CDR3 loop is CASKGGMNTEAFF. In nucleotides, the CDR3 is TGTGCCAGCAAGGGTGGCATGAACACTGAAGCTTTCTTT. Full variable domain (outside the CDR3, taken from reference TRBV7-6 and TRBJ1-1): GAGVSQSPRYKVTKRGQDVALRCDPISGHVSLYWYRQALGQGPEFLTYFNYEAQQDKSGLPNDRFSAERPEGSISTLTIQRTEQRDSAMYRCASKGGMNTEAFFGQGTRLTVV.

The genes are TRBV7-2 and TRBJ1-4; 7 bases match TRBD1. CDR1 and CDR2 (germline): SGHTA, FQGNSA. V lost 7 bases, J lost 8 bases, and 7 bases stayed unmatched. CDR3 length equals 13 residues. CDR3 protein: CASNRGREEKLFF. CDR3 DNA sequence: TGTGCCAGCAACAGGGGCAGGGAAGAAAAACTGTTTTTT.

This clone came up a few times. The J gene is TRBJ1-6, the V gene TRBV11-2; 8 bases match TRBD1. The germline V gene encodes CDR1 SGHAT and CDR2 FQNNGV. CDR3 size: 15 residues. J gave up 7 bases and V 4 bases, and 6 bases lay outside the gene matches. The DNA for the CDR3 is TGTGCCAGCAGCTCAAGGACAGGGTACAATTCACCCCTCCACTTT. Translating it yields CASSSRTGYNSPLHF.

The chain is built from TRBV6-6 and TRBJ2-7, with 7 bases fitting TRBD2. Germline CDR1 is MNHNY and CDR2 is SVGAGI (reference sequence). The CDR3 runs 15 residues. Trimming cost V 8 bases and J 3 bases; bases outside gene matches: 13. DNA for the CDR3: TGTGCCAGCTGTGGGGGGGGAGGGATTGACTACGAGCAGTACTTC. Its protein is CASCGGGGIDYEQYF.

The rearrangement joins TRBV29-1 to TRBJ1-2; D not resolved. Deletions cut 1 base from V and 6 bases from J, with 9 bases between. CDR3 length: 12 residues. From germline, CDR1 is SQVTM and CDR2 ANQGSEA. The CDR3: CSVEVRLDGYTF. Here the CDR3 DNA reads TGCAGCGTTGAAGTGAGACTTGATGGCTACACCTTC.